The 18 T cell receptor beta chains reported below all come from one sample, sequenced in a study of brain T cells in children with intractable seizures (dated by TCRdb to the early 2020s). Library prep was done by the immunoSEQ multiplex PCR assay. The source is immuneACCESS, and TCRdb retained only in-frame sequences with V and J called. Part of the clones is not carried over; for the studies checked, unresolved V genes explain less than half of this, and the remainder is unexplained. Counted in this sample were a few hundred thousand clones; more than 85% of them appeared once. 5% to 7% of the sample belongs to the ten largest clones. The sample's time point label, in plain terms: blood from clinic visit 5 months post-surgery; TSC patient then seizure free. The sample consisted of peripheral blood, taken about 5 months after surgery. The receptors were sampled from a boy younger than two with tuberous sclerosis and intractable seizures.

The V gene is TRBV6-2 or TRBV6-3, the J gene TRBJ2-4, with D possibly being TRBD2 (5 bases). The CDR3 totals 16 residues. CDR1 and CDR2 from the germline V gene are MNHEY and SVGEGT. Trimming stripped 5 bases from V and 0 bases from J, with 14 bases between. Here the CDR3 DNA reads TGTGCCAGCAGTCTAAGAGGGAATGGAGCCAAAAACATTCAGTACTTC. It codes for CASSLRGNGAKNIQYF.

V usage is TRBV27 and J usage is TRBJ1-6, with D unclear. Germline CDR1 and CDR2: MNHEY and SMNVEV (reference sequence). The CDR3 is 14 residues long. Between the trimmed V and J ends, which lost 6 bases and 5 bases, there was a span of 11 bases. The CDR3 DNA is TGTGCCAGCAGACCTTTGGCGAATAATTCACCCCTCCACTTT. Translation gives CASRPLANNSPLHF.

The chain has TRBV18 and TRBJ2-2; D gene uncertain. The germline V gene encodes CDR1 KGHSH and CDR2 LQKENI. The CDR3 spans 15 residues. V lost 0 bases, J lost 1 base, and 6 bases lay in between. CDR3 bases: TGTGCCAGCTCACCACCGGCTAAGAACACCGGGGAGCTGTTTTTT. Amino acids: CASSPPAKNTGELFF.

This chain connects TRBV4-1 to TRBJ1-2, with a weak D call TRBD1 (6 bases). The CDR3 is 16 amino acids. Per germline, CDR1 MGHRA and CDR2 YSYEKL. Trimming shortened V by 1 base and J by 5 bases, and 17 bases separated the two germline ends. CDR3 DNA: TGCGCCAGCAGCCAAGGGAGACAGGCCCAACTATATGGCTACACCTTC. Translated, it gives CASSQGRQAQLYGYTF.

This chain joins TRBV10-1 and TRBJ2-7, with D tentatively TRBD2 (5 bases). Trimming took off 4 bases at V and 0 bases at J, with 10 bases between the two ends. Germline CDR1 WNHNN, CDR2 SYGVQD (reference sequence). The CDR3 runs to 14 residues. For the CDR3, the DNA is TGCGCCAGCAGTGCCCCGGGATCCTCCTACGAGCAGTACTTC. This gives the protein CASSAPGSSYEQYF.

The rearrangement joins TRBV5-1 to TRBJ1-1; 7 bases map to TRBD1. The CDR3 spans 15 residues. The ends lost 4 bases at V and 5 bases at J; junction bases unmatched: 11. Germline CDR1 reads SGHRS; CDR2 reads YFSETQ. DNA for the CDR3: TGCGCCAGCAGCGCCCAGGGGGGTCGAGGGACTGAAGCTTTCTTT. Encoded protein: CASSAQGGRGTEAFF.

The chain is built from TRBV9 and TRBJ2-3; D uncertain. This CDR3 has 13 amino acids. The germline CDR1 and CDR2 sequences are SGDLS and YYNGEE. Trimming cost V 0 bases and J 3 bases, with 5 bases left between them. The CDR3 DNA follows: TGTGCCAGCAGCGTAGCTCAAACAGATACGCAGTATTTT. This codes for CASSVAQTDTQYF.

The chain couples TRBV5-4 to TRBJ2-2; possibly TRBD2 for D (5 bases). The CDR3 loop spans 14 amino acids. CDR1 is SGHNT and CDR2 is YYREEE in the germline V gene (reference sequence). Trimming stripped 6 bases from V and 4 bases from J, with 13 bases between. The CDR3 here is CASTRTLGTGELFF. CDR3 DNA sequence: TGTGCCAGCACCAGGACTCTTGGCACCGGGGAGCTGTTTTTT. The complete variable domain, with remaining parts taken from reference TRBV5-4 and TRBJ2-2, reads ETGVTQSPTHLIKTRGQQVTLRCSSQSGHNTVSWYQQALGQGPQFIFQYYREEENGRGNFPPRFSGLQFPNYSSELNVNALELDDSALYLCASTRTLGTGELFFGEGSRLTVL.

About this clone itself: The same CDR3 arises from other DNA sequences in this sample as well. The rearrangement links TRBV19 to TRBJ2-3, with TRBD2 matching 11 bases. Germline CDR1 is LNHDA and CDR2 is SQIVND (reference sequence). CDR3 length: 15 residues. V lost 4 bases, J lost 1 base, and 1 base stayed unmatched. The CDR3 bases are TGTGCCAGTAGTAAGACTAGCGGGGGCACAGATACGCAGTATTTT. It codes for CASSKTSGGTDTQYF. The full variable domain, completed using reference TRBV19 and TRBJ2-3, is DGGITQSPKYLFRKEGQNVTLSCEQNLNHDAMYWYRQDPGQGLRLIYYSQIVNDFQKGDIAEGYSVSREKKESFPLTVTSAQKNPTAFYLCASSKTSGGTDTQYFGPGTRLTVL.

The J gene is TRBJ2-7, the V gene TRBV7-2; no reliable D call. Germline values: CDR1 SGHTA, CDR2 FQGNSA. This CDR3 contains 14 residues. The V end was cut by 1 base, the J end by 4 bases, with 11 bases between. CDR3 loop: CASSLVGFRYEQYF. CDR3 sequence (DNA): TGTGCCAGCAGCTTAGTCGGTTTTCGATACGAGCAGTACTTC.

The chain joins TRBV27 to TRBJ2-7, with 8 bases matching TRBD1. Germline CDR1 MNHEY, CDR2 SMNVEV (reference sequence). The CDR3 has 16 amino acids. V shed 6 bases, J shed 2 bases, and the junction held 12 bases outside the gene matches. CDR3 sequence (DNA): TGTGCCAGCAGCTCGCAGGCCGGGACAGGCCCCTACGAGCAGTACTTC. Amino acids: CASSSQAGTGPYEQYF.

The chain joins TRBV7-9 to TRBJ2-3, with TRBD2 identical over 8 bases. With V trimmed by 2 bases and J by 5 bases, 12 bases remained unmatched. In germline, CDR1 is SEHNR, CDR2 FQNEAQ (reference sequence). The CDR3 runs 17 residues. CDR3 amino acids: CASSLLIAGPQLDTQYF. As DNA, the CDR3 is TGTGCCAGCAGCTTATTGATAGCGGGGCCCCAACTAGATACGCAGTATTTT.

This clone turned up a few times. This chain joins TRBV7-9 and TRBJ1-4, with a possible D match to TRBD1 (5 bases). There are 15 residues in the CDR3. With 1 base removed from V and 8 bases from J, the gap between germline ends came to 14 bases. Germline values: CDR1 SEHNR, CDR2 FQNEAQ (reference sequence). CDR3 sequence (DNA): TGTGCCAGCAGCTTAGAAATAGGGGAGAGGGAAAAACTGTTTTTT. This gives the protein CASSLEIGEREKLFF.

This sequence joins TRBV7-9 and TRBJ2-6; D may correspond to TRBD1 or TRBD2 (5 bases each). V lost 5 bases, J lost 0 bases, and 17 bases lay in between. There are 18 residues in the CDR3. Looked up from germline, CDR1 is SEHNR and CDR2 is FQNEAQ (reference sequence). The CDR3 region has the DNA TGTGCCAGCAGCCCTTGGGGAGACAGCGACTCTGGGGCCAACGTCCTGACTTTC. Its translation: CASSPWGDSDSGANVLTF.

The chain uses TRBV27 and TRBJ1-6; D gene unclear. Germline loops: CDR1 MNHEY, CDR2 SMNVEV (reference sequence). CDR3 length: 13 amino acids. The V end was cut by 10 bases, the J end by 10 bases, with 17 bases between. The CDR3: CATATPVKSPLHF. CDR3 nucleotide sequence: TGTGCCACCGCTACACCCGTTAAATCACCCCTCCACTTT.

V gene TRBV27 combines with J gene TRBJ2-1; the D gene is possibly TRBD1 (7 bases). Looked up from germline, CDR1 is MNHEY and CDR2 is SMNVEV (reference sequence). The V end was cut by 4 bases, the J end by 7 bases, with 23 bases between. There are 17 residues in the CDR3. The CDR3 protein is CASSSRLGTVSANEQFF. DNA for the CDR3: TGTGCCAGCAGTTCCCGACTAGGGACAGTCAGTGCTAATGAGCAGTTCTTC.

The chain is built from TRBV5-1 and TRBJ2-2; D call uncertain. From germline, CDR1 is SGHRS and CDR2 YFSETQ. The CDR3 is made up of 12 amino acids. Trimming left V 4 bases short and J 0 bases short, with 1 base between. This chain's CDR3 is CASSTNTGELFF. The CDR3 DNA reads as TGCGCCAGCAGCACGAACACCGGGGAGCTGTTTTTT.

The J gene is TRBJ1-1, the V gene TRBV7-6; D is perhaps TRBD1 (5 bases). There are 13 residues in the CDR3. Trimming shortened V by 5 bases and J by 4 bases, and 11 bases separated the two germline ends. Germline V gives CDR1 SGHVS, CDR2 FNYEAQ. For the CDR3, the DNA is TGTGCCAGCAGCGCCAATGGGGGCACTGAAGCTTTCTTT. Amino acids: CASSANGGTEAFF.